A selection of T cell receptor beta chains follows, all from one sample in a study of identical twins. TCRdb re-analysed the 5' RACE reads in MiXCR, keeping a single row per CDR3 protein. The profile shows about 260,000 distinct CDR3 sequences, approximately 7% of them singletons. This sample was shared with a second study, whose subject was yellow fever vaccine responses in identical twins.

The specimen sequenced was memory (CD45RO+) T cells sorted from blood. The source of these receptors is a woman in her late teens or twenties in good health. Each CDR3 is given with its conserved first and last residue. Only some rows state a clone size, as once, few, many or a class for expanded clones.

clone size	V gene	CDR3 protein
many	TRBV12-3/TRBV12-4	CASRSRATDTQYF
many	TRBV6-2/TRBV6-3	CASSRLGVNQPQHF
-	TRBV29-1	CSDRTSGVNEQFF
-	TRBV5-5	CASSLVRAGVANTGELFF
-	TRBV5-1	CAGSLALNTEAFF
few	TRBV20-1	CSAGTFYGYTF
few	TRBV6-1	CASSEAPRQGERTQYF
many	TRBV20-1	CSALAGGPDPQYF
-	TRBV28	CASRRYTNTEAFF
-	TRBV7-2	CAGSSELAGGYETQYF
many	TRBV20-1	CSAREMGANSNQPQHF
few	TRBV6-2/TRBV6-3	CASSYSLLAGGPTDTQYF
many	TRBV20-1	CSADPSAPNEQFF
-	TRBV5-1	CASSFVPDRHEKLFF
few	TRBV27	CASSPQVGAHWETQYF
few	TRBV10-3	CAVQDSTDYGYTF
-	TRBV6-1	CASSTKTVSGNTIYF
-	TRBV6-5	CASSYGGRRETQYF
many	TRBV11-2	CASTPGQLETQYF
-	TRBV20-1	CSARERSGGGEQFF
few	TRBV7-8	CASSPGSTQETQYF
-	TRBV6-2/TRBV6-3	CASSYLYEQYF
-	TRBV7-9	CASSLGRLAGNQETQYF
-	TRBV6-5	CASSSGFWQANQPQHF
many	TRBV6-1	CASRLAESNEKLFF
few	TRBV2	CASTKNGGSYNEQFF